The 7 T cell receptor beta chains listed next were all sequenced from one sample in a study of breast tumors, draining lymph nodes, adjacent tissues. Samples came from axillary lymph nodes draining the breast cancer. TCRdb passed the multiplex PCR reads through MiXCR, listing each CDR3 protein once. The repertoire holds fewer than 200,000 distinct CDR3 sequences, with 30% to 35% as singletons. The source material was axillary lymph node tissue. These receptor sequences come from a female donor with breast cancer. Some clones in this sample may be carry-over from other donors' samples.

Only a few counts were recorded for this clonotype. The rearrangement uses TRBV4-2 and TRBJ2-1; D uncertain. The length of the CDR3 is 15 residues. V shed 2 bases and J shed 12 bases, with 20 bases lying between them. Germline lookup yields CDR1 LGHNA and CDR2 YNFKEQ. CDR3 loop: CASSQLSGPPQGQFF. The CDR3 bases are TGTGCCAGCAGCCAACTTTCGGGCCCCCCTCAAGGGCAGTTCTTC.

This clonotype is a singleton in its sample. Since a much larger clone is just one base distant, this may be a read error. This chain connects TRBV11-2 to TRBJ2-1; D possibly corresponds to TRBD2 (5 bases). This CDR3 region has 15 residues. Per germline, CDR1 SGHAT and CDR2 FQNNGV. The CDR3 DNA is TGTGCCAGCGGCTTAGGACTCATAACTTACAATGAGCAGTTCTTC. This codes for CASGLGLITYNEQFF.

The V gene is TRBV7-8, the J gene TRBJ2-2; 8 nucleotides line up with TRBD1. J lost 6 bases, V lost 7 bases, and 10 bases had no gene match. This CDR3 spans 15 amino acids. The V gene's germline CDR1 is SGHVS and CDR2 FQNEAQ. The CDR3 nucleotides read TGTGCCAGCACTTACACAACAGGGGGTGCCGGGGAGCTGTTTTTT. It encodes CASTYTTGGAGELFF. The complete variable domain, with remaining parts taken from reference TRBV7-8 and TRBJ2-2, reads GAGVSQSPRYKVAKRGQDVALRCDPISGHVSLFWYQQALGQGPEFLTYFQNEAQLDKSGLPSDRFFAERPEGSVSTLKIQRTQQEDSAVYLCASTYTTGGAGELFFGEGSRLTVL.

This clonotype was recorded at least ten times. The chain recombines TRBV3-1 with TRBJ1-6; D gene uncertain. V lost 0 bases and J lost 6, with 3 bases in between. Per germline, CDR1 LGHDT and CDR2 YNNKEL (reference sequence). The CDR3 runs 13 residues. CDR3 in DNA: TGTGCCAGCAGCCAAGACGCTAATTCACCCCTCCACTTT. Its protein is CASSQDANSPLHF.

As DNA, the CDR3 is TGTGCCAGCAGCCTTGTATTTAGCGGACTAGCGGGAGGGCACGATGATTCACCCCTCCACTTT. Translating it yields CASSLVFSGLAGGHDDSPLHF. V and J are TRBV5-4 and TRBJ1-6; D not resolved. Trimming shortened V by 4 bases and J by 8 bases, and 34 bases separated the two germline ends. Germline V gene data show CDR1 as SGHNT and CDR2 as YYREEE (reference sequence). The CDR3 has 21 amino acids.

This clonotype was seen repeatedly, ten times or more. CDR3 in DNA: TGTGCCAGCACGGAACGATCGAACACCGGGGAGCTGTTTTTT. Protein product: CASTERSNTGELFF. V usage is TRBV6-1 and J usage is TRBJ2-2; D uncertain. V was trimmed by 7 bases and J by 0 bases, leaving 9 bases between them. The length of the CDR3 is 14 residues. Germline-derived CDR1 and CDR2 are MNHNS and SASEGT.

This clonotype was seen repeatedly, ten times or more. The gene calls are TRBV9 and TRBJ2-2; D possibly uses TRBD1 or TRBD2 (6 bases each). Trimming left V 3 bases short and J 8 bases short, with 11 bases between. The CDR3 runs 13 residues. In germline, CDR1 is SGDLS, CDR2 YYNGEE. The CDR3 protein is CASSEGGGGELFF. The CDR3 nucleotides are TGTGCCAGCAGCGAGGGGGGAGGAGGGGAGCTGTTTTTT.